The rows below give T cell receptor beta chains drawn from one sample of a study of CD8+ T cells in alopecia areata. Only in-frame clones appear in the TCRdb table, and some are missing; sequencing was by immunoSEQ multiplex PCR. The table shows 150,000 to 200,000 clones, with 45% to 60% occurring only once. Specimen: CD8+ T cells sorted from blood, collected at approximately week 52, from a patient treated with tofacitinib. The receptors were sampled from a human donor with alopecia areata. Each CDR3 is given with its conserved first and last residue. A D gene is named only where the DNA matches it firmly. Only some rows state a clone size, as once, few, many or a class for expanded clones.

CDR3	DNA	D	J	size	V
CASSLGGGETQYF	TGTGCCAGCAGCTTGGGGGGCGGAGAGACCCAGTACTTC	-	TRBJ2-5	-	TRBV7-6
CASTWDRGVTGELFF	TGTGCCAGCACCTGGGACAGGGGAGTCACCGGGGAGCTGTTTTTT	TRBD1	TRBJ2-2	-	TRBV13
CAISEDDRDNQPQHF	TGTGCCATCAGTGAAGATGACAGGGACAATCAGCCCCAGCATTTT	TRBD1	TRBJ1-5	-	TRBV10-3
CASSLDGGNTEAFF	TGTGCCAGCAGCTTAGACGGCGGGAACACTGAAGCTTTCTTT	-	TRBJ1-1	-	TRBV7-9
CAWSGREAFF	TGTGCCTGGAGTGGACGAGAAGCTTTCTTT	-	TRBJ1-1	-	TRBV30
CASSGRSAALHF	TGTGCCAGCAGTGGCCGTTCGGCAGCCCTCCACTTT	-	TRBJ1-6	-	TRBV9
CASSPVAASSYNEQFF	TGTGCCAGCAGCCCGGTAGCGGCAAGCTCCTACAATGAGCAGTTCTTC	-	TRBJ2-1	-	TRBV7-6
CASSLQGNQPQHF	TGTGCCAGCAGCTTGCAGGGCAATCAGCCCCAGCATTTT	-	TRBJ1-5	-	TRBV5-6
CASRRYRASNQPQHF	TGTGCCAGCAGACGTTACAGGGCCAGCAATCAGCCCCAGCATTTT	-	TRBJ1-5	-	TRBV27
CASSIDLWGSNQPQHF	TGTGCCAGTAGTATAGATTTGTGGGGTAGCAATCAGCCCCAGCATTTT	-	TRBJ1-5	-	TRBV19
CASSLELGLAGETQYF	TGTGCCAGCAGCTTAGAGTTAGGCCTAGCGGGAGAGACCCAGTACTTC	TRBD2	TRBJ2-5	few	TRBV7-6
CASRPDSNYGYTF	TGTGCCAGTAGGCCCGACAGTAACTATGGCTACACCTTC	-	TRBJ1-2	few	TRBV19
CASSYNHQGPTDTQYF	TGCGCCAGCAGCTATAATCACCAGGGACCCACAGATACGCAGTATTTT	-	TRBJ2-3	-	TRBV5-1
CASSVDGTDTQYF	TGCGCCAGCAGCGTGGACGGCACAGATACGCAGTATTTT	-	TRBJ2-3	-	TRBV5-1
CASSHYAGSRDYEQYF	TGTGCCAGCAGTCACTATGCCGGCTCACGGGACTACGAGCAGTACTTC	-	TRBJ2-7	-	TRBV6-5
CATSSGGASYEQYF	TGTGCCACCAGCAGTGGCGGGGCCTCCTACGAGCAGTACTTC	-	TRBJ2-7	-	TRBV15
CASSYGLGTDTQYF	TGTGCCAGCAGTTACGGGCTCGGGACAGATACGCAGTATTTT	-	TRBJ2-3	-	TRBV6-5
CASSLVGTGTEQYF	TGTGCCAGCAGCTTGGTAGGGACAGGGACCGAGCAGTACTTC	TRBD1	TRBJ2-7	-	TRBV5-4
CASSQDGLEDKKNIQYF	TGCGCCAGCAGCCAAGATGGATTGGAGGACAAGAAAAACATTCAGTACTTC	-	TRBJ2-4	-	TRBV4-1
CASSLIGDVFF	TGTGCCAGCAGCCTAATCGGGGACGTCTTCTTC	-	TRBJ1-2	-	TRBV7-9
CASSDKGGEETQYF	TGTGCCAGCAGTGACAAGGGAGGGGAAGAGACCCAGTACTTC	TRBD2	TRBJ2-5	-	TRBV2
CASSFSGYEQYF	TGTGCCAGCAGCTTCAGCGGGTACGAGCAGTACTTC	-	TRBJ2-7	-	TRBV5-6
CASSLASGPSYEQYF	TGTGCCAGCAGCTTGGCTAGCGGCCCCTCCTACGAGCAGTACTTC	TRBD2	TRBJ2-7	-	TRBV5-5
CASSLAAGGPEAFF	TGCGCCAGCAGCTTGGCAGCGGGGGGCCCTGAAGCTTTCTTT	-	TRBJ1-1	-	TRBV5-1
CASSDSDRNEQFF	TGTGCCAGCAGTGACTCGGACAGGAATGAGCAGTTCTTC	TRBD1	TRBJ2-1	many	TRBV6-4
CAWTTTLETGPHYGYTF	TGTGCCTGGACCACAACGCTCGAGACAGGGCCTCACTATGGCTACACCTTC	TRBD1	TRBJ1-2	-	TRBV30
CASSYQLNTEAFF	TGTGCCAGCAGTTACCAGTTGAACACTGAAGCTTTCTTT	-	TRBJ1-1	-	TRBV6-5
CASSSGLPNYGYTF	TGTGCCAGCAGTTCCGGCCTCCCTAACTATGGCTACACCTTC	-	TRBJ1-2	-	TRBV6-5
CASQHNEKLFF	TGTGCCAGTCAGCATAATGAAAAACTGTTTTTT	-	TRBJ1-4	-	TRBV7-9
CASSHRLAGGYNEQFF	TGCGCCAGCAGCCATAGGCTAGCGGGGGGATACAATGAGCAGTTCTTC	TRBD2	TRBJ2-1	-	TRBV4-1
CSARDNEQFF	TGCAGTGCTAGAGACAATGAGCAGTTCTTC	-	TRBJ2-1	few	TRBV20-1
CAWQGQDNTEAFF	TGTGCCTGGCAGGGGCAAGACAACACTGAAGCTTTCTTT	-	TRBJ1-1	-	TRBV30
CASSPNEKLFF	TGTGCCAGCAGCCCGAATGAAAAACTGTTTTTT	-	TRBJ1-4	many	TRBV7-9
CASSRDNTGELFF	TGTGCCAGCAGCCGGGATAACACCGGGGAGCTGTTTTTT	-	TRBJ2-2	-	TRBV7-3
CASSGDRGGTYEQYF	TGTGCCAGCAGCGGAGACAGGGGTGGCACCTACGAGCAGTACTTC	TRBD1	TRBJ2-7	once	TRBV9
CASSHRRTAGNSPLHF	TGCGCCAGCAGCCACCGGCGCACAGCAGGAAATTCACCCCTCCACTTT	-	TRBJ1-6	-	TRBV5-5
CASSPGQAMGEAFF	TGTGCCAGCAGTCCGGGACAGGCCATGGGTGAAGCTTTCTTT	TRBD1	TRBJ1-1	-	TRBV5-4
CASTGDNSNTGELFF	TGTGCCAGCACAGGAGACAACTCGAACACCGGGGAGCTGTTTTTT	-	TRBJ2-2	few	TRBV2
CASSQPGLPSDEQFF	TGTGCCAGCAGCCAACCGGGACTACCGTCCGATGAGCAGTTCTTC	TRBD2	TRBJ2-1	-	TRBV7-6
CASSFQQVSSYEQYF	TGTGCCAGCAGCTTTCAACAGGTGAGCTCCTACGAGCAGTACTTC	-	TRBJ2-7	-	TRBV5-6
CAGTDGSSYNSPLHF	TGTGCCGGAACCGACGGGAGCTCCTATAATTCACCCCTCCACTTT	-	TRBJ1-6	-	TRBV6-1
CASSAGLAGGKFF	TGTGCCAGCAGCGCAGGACTAGCGGGGGGGAAGTTCTTC	TRBD2	TRBJ2-1	-	TRBV7-2
CASSNSAGDEQYF	TGTGCCAGCAGTAACTCAGCAGGGGACGAGCAGTACTTC	-	TRBJ2-7	-	TRBV27
CASSLLRDIPEAFF	TGTGCCAGTAGTCTCCTCCGGGACATACCTGAAGCTTTCTTT	-	TRBJ1-1	-	TRBV19
CASNNGQSTDTQYF	TGTGCCAGCAACAATGGACAGAGCACAGATACGCAGTATTTT	-	TRBJ2-3	-	TRBV5-4